What follows are 27 T cell receptor beta chains derived from one specimen sequenced in a study of T cells in tuberculosis. The table came from immunoSEQ multiplex PCR; TCRdb's copy has only in-frame clones and leaves some out. The data hold about 34,000 clones, with roughly 90% observed a single time. Indicated time point: new active TB diagnosis, blood taken before or within 7 days of starting treatment. The source was PBMCs, collected at tuberculosis diagnosis. The receptor source for this set is an adult with tuberculosis.

The J gene is TRBJ1-1, the V gene TRBV11-2; 8 bases agree with TRBD1. V shed 5 bases, J shed 1 base, and the junction held 6 bases outside the gene matches. The CDR3 contains 15 residues. Germline CDR1 and CDR2: SGHAT and FQNNGV. CDR3 nucleotides: TGTGCCAGCAGCCCTGGACAGGGAAAGAACACTGAAGCTTTCTTT. Translating gives CASSPGQGKNTEAFF.

This clone was counted only a few times. The rearrangement uses TRBV28 and TRBJ2-7, with D hard to call. Trimming stripped 6 bases from V and 6 bases from J, with 12 bases between. The germline V gene encodes CDR1 MDHEN and CDR2 SYDVKM. The CDR3 totals 12 residues. CDR3 in amino acids: CASRGVRSEQYV. The CDR3, as DNA: TGTGCCAGCAGAGGAGTCCGATCCGAGCAGTACGTC.

The chain couples TRBV6-5 to TRBJ2-5; 9 nucleotides match TRBD1. Germline values: CDR1 MNHEY, CDR2 SVGAGI. Trimming at V came to 6 bases and at J to 9 bases, leaving 8 bases not matched to a gene. The CDR3 extends over 13 amino acids. DNA of the CDR3: TGTGCCAGCAGCCCCCGACAGGGGGGAGCCCAGTACTTC. Residues: CASSPRQGGAQYF.

In nucleotides, the CDR3 is TGTGCCAGCCTCCAGGGGATCGCGAACACCGGGGAGCTGTTTTTT. Encoded protein: CASLQGIANTGELFF. The V call is TRBV6-6, the J call TRBJ2-2, with D possibly being TRBD1 (6 bases). Trimming removed 8 bases at V and 0 bases at J, with 13 bases between. The CDR3 runs 15 residues. Germline-derived CDR1 and CDR2 are MNHNY and SVGAGI (reference sequence).

This sequence joins TRBV5-1 and TRBJ2-5, with D perhaps matching TRBD2 (5 bases). Trimming cost V 1 base and J 4 bases, with 14 bases left between them. The CDR3 is made up of 15 amino acids. Germline loops: CDR1 SGHRS, CDR2 YFSETQ. The CDR3: CASSLPLGESETQYF. The CDR3 nucleotides are TGCGCCAGCAGCTTGCCGTTGGGAGAGTCAGAGACCCAGTACTTC.

The genes are TRBV21-1 and TRBJ1-4; the table's D call of TRBD1 was not tested on the DNA. TRBV21-1 is deemed a pseudogene. The CDR3 is 15 amino acids. The CDR3 DNA sequence: TGTGCCAGCACTCCAGGGGGGACAGGGTTCCGAAAACTGTTTTTT. Translation: CASTPGGTGFRKLFF.

This chain uses TRBV5-3 with TRBJ1-6; 7 bases align to TRBD1. TRBV5-3 is treated as an ORF (open reading frame) with a function not yet certain. This CDR3 spans 18 amino acids. V gave up 0 bases and J gave up 5 bases; unmatched junction bases: 11. CDR3 coding DNA: TGTGCCAGAAGCTTGGCCAGGGGGGTAGCAGGACATAATTCACCCCTCCACTTT. Residues: CARSLARGVAGHNSPLHF.

This clone has just a few counts. The chain couples TRBV25-1 to TRBJ2-6, with D unclear. The length of the CDR3 is 13 residues. V was clipped by 8 bases and J by 2 bases, with 7 bases between them. Germline CDR1 MGHDK, CDR2 SYGVNS. CDR3 nucleotide sequence: TGTGCCAGCCTCCGAGCTGGGGCCAACGTCCTGACTTTC. Protein product: CASLRAGANVLTF.

The CDR3 nucleotides read TGTGCCAGCAGCTTGGGCAGGGTAGACAATGAGCAGTTCTTC. It encodes CASSLGRVDNEQFF. This chain joins TRBV7-8 and TRBJ2-1; weak D call: TRBD1 (5 bases). V lost 3 bases to trimming and J lost 5 bases, with 11 bases between them. CDR1 and CDR2 from the germline V gene are SGHVS and FQNEAQ. This CDR3 region has 14 residues.

The chain is built from TRBV6-6 and TRBJ1-4; TRBD1 matches at 7 bases. Germline lookup yields CDR1 MNHNY and CDR2 SVGAGI (reference sequence). J gave up 8 bases and V 6 bases, and 12 bases lay outside the gene matches. CDR3 length equals 15 residues. Here the CDR3 DNA reads TGTGCCAGCAGCCGAGCAGGGGGGAATCCGGAAAAACTGTTTTTT. The encoded protein is CASSRAGGNPEKLFF.

This clone was counted a single time. The chain carries TRBV10-3 and TRBJ1-1, with no clear D. The CDR3 extends over 14 amino acids. Trimming took 6 bases from V and 1 from J, leaving 12 bases between them. CDR1 and CDR2 (germline): ENHRY, SYGVKD. CDR3 DNA: TGTGCCATCAGCCGAACAGTGGAGAACACTGAAGCTTTCTTT. Its protein product is CAISRTVENTEAFF.

This sequence joins TRBV6-1 and TRBJ1-5; possible D gene TRBD1, 6 bases. The CDR3 contains 14 residues. Per the germline V gene, CDR1 is MNHNS and CDR2 is SASEGT. V lost 9 bases and J 5 bases, leaving 17 bases between the germline ends. The CDR3 is CASRLGGGHQPQHF. CDR3 sequence (DNA): TGTGCCAGTCGCCTGGGCGGGGGGCATCAGCCCCAGCATTTT.

The V and J genes are TRBV5-1 and TRBJ2-6; no clear D. This CDR3 comprises 16 residues. Deletions cut 0 bases from V and 0 bases from J, with 7 bases between. In germline, CDR1 is SGHRS, CDR2 YFSETQ. The CDR3 is CASSLVGVSGANVLTF. The CDR3 coding sequence is TGCGCCAGCAGCTTGGTTGGAGTCTCTGGGGCCAACGTCCTGACTTTC.

The chain has TRBV28 and TRBJ2-1, with 12 bases fitting TRBD2. Germline values: CDR1 MDHEN, CDR2 SYDVKM. The junction had 17 bases not matched to a gene; V was cut back by 3 bases and J by 5 bases. CDR3 length equals 20 residues. The CDR3 nucleotides read TGTGCCAGCAGTTTCGCGAAGACTAGCGGGGGCCCCCCCATAGACAATGAGCAGTTCTTC. Translated, it gives CASSFAKTSGGPPIDNEQFF.

The genes are TRBV25-1 and TRBJ2-7, with TRBD1 matching over 8 bases. Germline V gene sequence: CDR1 MGHDK, CDR2 SYGVNS. This CDR3 is 14 amino acids long. The junction had 7 bases not matched to a gene; V was cut back by 3 bases and J by 6 bases. The CDR3 nucleotides are TGTGCCAGCAGTGATTACAGGGGGTTCCTCGAGCAGTACGTC. It translates to CASSDYRGFLEQYV.

This sequence joins TRBV25-1 and TRBJ1-5; D perhaps matches TRBD1 (5 bases). V lost 3 bases to trimming and J lost 9 bases, with 9 bases between them. The CDR3 covers 12 residues. The germline V gene encodes CDR1 MGHDK and CDR2 SYGVNS. The CDR3 DNA follows: TGTGCCAGCAGTGACCGGGACTCGCCCCAGCATTTT. It translates to CASSDRDSPQHF.

The table lists this clone with a count of one. This chain connects TRBV28 to TRBJ1-2; maybe TRBD1 (5 bases). Germline V CDR1 and CDR2: MDHEN, SYDVKM. The length of the CDR3 is 12 residues. V shed 4 bases and J shed 8 bases, with 11 bases lying between them. The CDR3 DNA follows: TGTGCCAGCAGTTATAACAGGAAGGGCTACACCTTC. It yields the protein CASSYNRKGYTF.

This chain connects TRBV9 to TRBJ2-3; 15 nucleotides line up with TRBD2. Losses at the gene ends were 4 bases for V and 3 bases for J; bases not matched to a gene: 12. CDR3 length: 19 residues. Germline CDR1 SGDLS, CDR2 YYNGEE. CDR3 sequence: CASSRSGLAGGRGTDTQYF. CDR3 in DNA: TGTGCCAGCAGCCGATCGGGACTAGCGGGGGGACGTGGGACAGATACGCAGTATTTT.

V gene TRBV19 combines with J gene TRBJ2-1; 8 bases are a match to TRBD2. This CDR3 contains 16 residues. The V gene's germline CDR1 is LNHDA and CDR2 SQIVND (reference sequence). Losses at the gene ends were 5 bases for V and 7 bases for J; bases not matched to a gene: 13. CDR3 nucleotides: TGTGCCAGTAGTCCCTCCCCGGGGGGGGCCTCTAATGAGCAGTTCTTC. Its protein product is CASSPSPGGASNEQFF.

This clone was picked up one time. V gene TRBV7-2 combines with J gene TRBJ1-2, with D possibly matching TRBD1 (5 bases). The CDR3 consists of 15 residues. V was clipped by 1 base and J by 2 bases, with 11 bases between them. Per germline, CDR1 SGHTA and CDR2 FQGNSA. CDR3 amino acids: CASSLVAGGNYGYTF. Written as DNA, the CDR3 is TGTGCCAGCAGCTTAGTTGCGGGGGGAAACTATGGCTACACCTTC. The full variable domain, completed using reference TRBV7-2 and TRBJ1-2, is GAGVSQSPSNKVTEKGKDVELRCDPISGHTALYWYRQSLGQGLEFLIYFQGNSAPDKSGLPSDRFSAERTGGSVSTLTIQRTQQEDSAVYLCASSLVAGGNYGYTFGSGTRLTVV.

The V call is TRBV30, the J call TRBJ1-1, with D perhaps TRBD1 (5 bases). This CDR3 contains 15 residues. V was pared by 1 base and J by 3 bases, with 15 bases between. Per the germline V gene, CDR1 is GTSNPN and CDR2 is SVGIG (reference sequence). CDR3 loop: CAWSAGATDHTEAFF. For the CDR3, the DNA is TGTGCCTGGAGTGCTGGGGCGACAGATCACACTGAAGCTTTCTTT.

About this clone itself: Other DNA variants within this sample encode the same CDR3. The V gene is TRBV6-5, the J gene TRBJ1-5, with a weak D call TRBD1 (6 bases). Germline CDR1 and CDR2: MNHEY and SVGAGI. V was pared by 6 bases and J by 3 bases, with 9 bases between. The CDR3 extends over 13 amino acids. The CDR3 loop is CASRQGDNQPQHF. CDR3 sequence (DNA): TGTGCCAGCAGACAGGGTGACAATCAGCCCCAGCATTTT.

The V and J genes are TRBV2 and TRBJ1-5, with 9 nucleotides matching TRBD1. The germline gives CDR1 SNHLY, CDR2 FYNNEI. CDR3 length: 13 amino acids. J was trimmed by 4 bases and V by 6 bases; bases with no gene match: 1. CDR3 region: CASRQGANQPQHF. CDR3 bases: TGTGCCAGCAGACAGGGGGCGAATCAGCCCCAGCATTTT.

This chain joins TRBV12-5 and TRBJ1-1, with D unclear. The CDR3 contains 11 residues. CDR1 is LGHNT and CDR2 is FRNRAP in the germline V gene. The ends were cut back, 3 bases at V and 8 bases at J, with 7 bases in the middle. The DNA for the CDR3 is TGTGCTAGTGGTTTCCAGGCCGAAGCTTTCTTT. Its protein product is CASGFQAEAFF.

The chain is built from TRBV6-5 and TRBJ2-1, with 7 bases fitting TRBD1. In germline, CDR1 is MNHEY, CDR2 SVGAGI. V was pared by 8 bases and J by 6 bases, with 10 bases of the junction left unmatched. This CDR3 comprises 14 residues. The CDR3 nucleotides read TGTGCCAGCGGACAGGTTCACAGGGGCAATGAGCAGTTCTTC. It yields the protein CASGQVHRGNEQFF.

The gene calls are TRBV7-7 and TRBJ2-2; 8 bases match TRBD1. Germline V gene lookup returns CDR1 SSHAT and CDR2 FNYEAQ (reference sequence). The CDR3 has 16 amino acids. The V and J ends lost 5 bases and 5 bases, in that order; junction bases with no gene match: 10. For the CDR3, the DNA is TGTGCCAGCAGCCCCGGGCAGGGGGCGCGTACCGGGGAGCTGTTTTTT. Amino acid sequence: CASSPGQGARTGELFF.

The chain employs TRBV19 and TRBJ1-1, with unresolved D. The germline CDR1 and CDR2 sequences are LNHDA and SQIVND (reference sequence). The V end was cut by 6 bases, the J end by 8 bases, with 16 bases between. This CDR3 has 13 residues. The CDR3 is CASSTGSCKEAFF. DNA for the CDR3: TGTGCCAGTAGCACCGGGTCCTGTAAAGAAGCTTTCTTT.